This passage covers 23 T cell receptor beta chains from one sample sequenced in a study of blood T cell repertoires in COVID-19. Clones were sequenced by immunoSEQ multiplex PCR, and TCRdb holds only the in-frame ones, with some missing. There are more than 95,000 clones in the sample; approximately 80% occur only once, and about 27% lies in the top ten. Sequencing input: peripheral blood. These receptors came from a man in his sixties with acute or convalescent COVID-19.

V usage is TRBV6-2 or TRBV6-3 and J usage is TRBJ2-3; TRBD2 matches at 7 bases. Germline CDR1 reads MNHEY; CDR2 reads SVGEGT. J was trimmed by 6 bases and V by 3 bases; bases with no gene match: 9. This CDR3 comprises 15 residues. The CDR3 spells CASSYLGGSVDTQYF. DNA of the CDR3: TGTGCCAGCAGTTATTTGGGCGGGAGTGTTGATACGCAGTATTTT.

The CDR3 here is CASRRRTGGEAFF. The CDR3 DNA reads as TGTGCCAGCAGACGAAGGACAGGGGGCGAAGCTTTCTTT. The chain carries TRBV6-6 and TRBJ1-1; 11 bases line up with TRBD1. Germline V gene lookup returns CDR1 MNHNY and CDR2 SVGAGI (reference sequence). The CDR3 runs to 13 residues. V trimming: 6 bases; J trimming: 8 bases; junction bases outside the gene matches: 5.

The gene calls are TRBV6-5 and TRBJ1-1; 7 bases map to TRBD1. Per germline, CDR1 MNHEY and CDR2 SVGAGI. The CDR3 is 14 residues long. V was clipped by 2 bases and J by 3 bases; unmatched bases: 3. CDR3 nucleotides: TGTGCCAGCAGTTACAGGGGGCAGGACACTGAAGCTTTCTTT. Amino acids: CASSYRGQDTEAFF.

The J gene is TRBJ1-5, the V gene TRBV6-1; D gene ambiguous. In germline, CDR1 is MNHNS, CDR2 SASEGT. The CDR3 is 13 amino acids. Trimming took 3 bases from V and 7 from J, leaving 10 bases between them. The CDR3 nucleotides read TGTGCCAGCAGTGAGGGAGTGGGCCAGCCCCAGCATTTT. This sequence encodes CASSEGVGQPQHF.

This clone was seen more than once but under ten times. The chain carries TRBV29-1 and TRBJ1-1; TRBD1 matches at 7 bases. Per the germline V gene, CDR1 is SQVTM and CDR2 is ANQGSEA. The length of the CDR3 is 12 residues. Trimming removed 7 bases from V and 6 bases from J; junction bases left unmatched: 8. The chain's CDR3 is CSAPTDRPEAFF. CDR3 bases: TGCAGCGCCCCGACGGACAGGCCTGAAGCTTTCTTT.

This clone has a single count. Other DNA sequences in this specimen translate into the identical CDR3. The chain combines TRBV6-1 with TRBJ2-7; D unresolved. This CDR3 region has 13 residues. Trimming stripped 3 bases from V and 0 bases from J, with 6 bases between. CDR1 is MNHNS and CDR2 is SASEGT in the germline V gene. Written as DNA, the CDR3 is TGTGCCAGCAGTGAGGCCCCCTCCTACGAGCAGTACTTC. Translated, it gives CASSEAPSYEQYF.

The rearrangement joins TRBV7-6 to TRBJ2-6, with TRBD1 identical over 9 bases. This CDR3 is 16 amino acids long. V was clipped by 3 bases and J by 2 bases; unmatched bases: 2. CDR1 and CDR2 from the germline V gene are SGHVS and FNYEAQ. The CDR3 here is CASSLDRGAGANVLTF. DNA of the CDR3: TGTGCCAGCAGCTTGGACAGGGGTGCTGGGGCCAACGTCCTGACTTTC.

This chain links TRBV19 with TRBJ2-5; possible D gene TRBD2, 5 bases. The germline V gene encodes CDR1 LNHDA and CDR2 SQIVND (reference sequence). The CDR3 length is 14 residues. Trimming shortened V by 6 bases and J by 5 bases, and 16 bases separated the two germline ends. The CDR3 is CASSNTRITETQYF. The CDR3 DNA reads as TGTGCCAGTAGCAATACTAGGATAACGGAGACCCAGTACTTC.

This clone was detected a few times. The rearrangement joins TRBV11-2 to TRBJ1-1; perhaps TRBD1 as D (5 bases). Germline V gene data show CDR1 as SGHAT and CDR2 as FQNNGV. The CDR3 extends over 14 amino acids. The ends were cut back, 5 bases at V and 6 bases at J, with 16 bases in the middle. As DNA, the CDR3 is TGTGCCAGCAGCGGGCCGACCAGGGCCGCTGAAGCTTTCTTT. The encoded protein is CASSGPTRAAEAFF.

The chain uses TRBV9 and TRBJ2-2; 7 nucleotides line up with TRBD1. J was trimmed by 2 bases and V by 6 bases; bases with no gene match: 10. This CDR3 region has 16 residues. CDR1 is SGDLS and CDR2 is YYNGEE in the germline V gene. The CDR3 reads CASTWGQLSNTGELFF. CDR3 sequence (DNA): TGTGCCAGCACCTGGGGACAGCTATCAAACACCGGGGAGCTGTTTTTT.

This clone has only a few counts. This chain joins TRBV20-1 and TRBJ1-5, with D uncertain. The V end was cut by 3 bases, the J end by 5 bases, with 8 bases between. CDR3 size: 12 residues. Looked up from germline, CDR1 is DFQATT and CDR2 is SNEGSKA (reference sequence). The CDR3 protein is CSASAGDQPQHF. CDR3 DNA: TGCAGTGCTAGTGCAGGTGATCAGCCCCAGCATTTT.

The chain employs TRBV18 and TRBJ2-5; D not certain. Trimming left V 3 bases short and J 4 bases short, with 9 bases between. CDR3 length: 13 amino acids. Germline V gives CDR1 KGHSH, CDR2 LQKENI. The CDR3 loop is CASSPETGETQYF. In nucleotides, the CDR3 is TGTGCCAGCTCACCGGAGACGGGAGAGACCCAGTACTTC.

This clone has a single count. V usage is TRBV5-1 and J usage is TRBJ2-2, with 13 nucleotides matching TRBD2. This CDR3 has 17 residues. Germline-derived CDR1 and CDR2 are SGHRS and YFSETQ. V lost 5 bases to trimming and J lost 0 bases; unmatched junction nucleotides: 4. The CDR3 nucleotides read TGCGCCAGCAGGGCCGGACTAGCGGGAGCGAACACCGGGGAGCTGTTTTTT. This encodes CASRAGLAGANTGELFF.

This chain uses TRBV29-1 with TRBJ2-5; D not certain. The CDR3 is 12 residues long. Trimming shortened V by 4 bases and J by 0 bases, and 6 bases separated the two germline ends. Germline V gene lookup returns CDR1 SQVTM and CDR2 ANQGSEA. The CDR3 DNA follows: TGCAGCGTTGTGGGCGACCAAGAGACCCAGTACTTC. Protein sequence: CSVVGDQETQYF.

This chain uses TRBV4-1 with TRBJ1-2, with 8 bases that match TRBD1. Per germline, CDR1 MGHRA and CDR2 YSYEKL. The CDR3 runs to 15 residues. With 3 bases clipped from V and 1 base from J, the junction kept 4 bases outside the gene matches. The chain's CDR3 is CASSHTGQGNYGYTF. CDR3 DNA sequence: TGCGCCAGCAGCCACACCGGACAGGGTAACTATGGCTACACCTTC.

In this sample, this clone turned up once. The J gene is TRBJ1-1, the V gene TRBV7-9; 7 bases agree with TRBD1. CDR1 SEHNR and CDR2 FQNEAQ come from the germline V gene (reference sequence). V shed 7 bases and J 0 bases; nucleotides not matched to a gene: 8. CDR3 length: 15 amino acids. The CDR3 loop reads CASNSWDSLNTEAFF. In DNA, the CDR3 is TGTGCCAGCAACTCTTGGGACAGCCTGAACACTGAAGCTTTCTTT. Combining the CDR3 with reference TRBV7-9 and TRBJ1-1 gives the whole variable domain DTGVSQNPRHKITKRGQNVTFRCDPISEHNRLYWYRQTLGQGPEFLTYFQNEAQLEKSRLLSDRFSAERPKGSFSTLEIQRTEQGDSAMYLCASNSWDSLNTEAFFGQGTRLTVV.

The V and J genes are TRBV11-2 and TRBJ2-2, with 9 bases that match TRBD2. The CDR3 runs 19 residues. Germline lookup yields CDR1 SGHAT and CDR2 FQNNGV. The V and J ends lost 4 bases and 3 bases, in that order; junction bases with no gene match: 15. The CDR3 coding sequence is TGTGCCAGCAGCTCCTCTGACTGGGTGGTAGCGGGAGACACCGGGGAGCTGTTTTTT. It specifies CASSSSDWVVAGDTGELFF.

The CDR3 DNA is TGCGCCAGCAGCTGGGCGGGGACGGGCTCCTACAATGAGCAGTTCTTC. Protein product: CASSWAGTGSYNEQFF. The chain links TRBV5-1 to TRBJ2-1; perhaps TRBD2 as D (6 bases). This CDR3 comprises 16 residues. V was shortened by 3 bases and J by 0 bases, with 13 bases between the two germline ends. The germline gives CDR1 SGHRS, CDR2 YFSETQ.

The chain uses TRBV5-4 and TRBJ2-1; D may be TRBD2 (6 bases). The germline V gene has CDR1 SGHNT and CDR2 YYREEE (reference sequence). V was trimmed by 1 base and J by 8 bases, leaving 13 bases between them. The CDR3 length is 14 residues. In DNA, the CDR3 is TGTGCCAGCAGCTTGTCCGGGAGTAGAGATGAGCAGTTCTTC. This translates into CASSLSGSRDEQFF.

This chain uses TRBV9 with TRBJ1-2, with D perhaps matching TRBD1 (6 bases). Between the trimmed V and J ends, which lost 3 bases and 8 bases, there was a span of 17 bases. The CDR3 is 14 residues long. CDR1 and CDR2 (germline): SGDLS, YYNGEE. CDR3 sequence: CASSALDRTSGYTF. CDR3 DNA sequence: TGTGCCAGCAGCGCATTGGACAGAACTTCAGGCTACACCTTC.

This rearrangement joins TRBV3-1 (or the pseudogene TRBV3-2) to TRBJ2-7, with 7 bases identical to TRBD2. The germline gives CDR1 LGHDT, CDR2 YNNKEL (reference sequence). J lost 3 bases, V lost 4 bases, and 9 bases had no gene match. The CDR3 has 15 residues. CDR3 in DNA: TGTGCCAGCAGCCGCCGGGGAGGGAACGGCTACGAGCAGTACTTC. This sequence encodes CASSRRGGNGYEQYF.

The rearrangement links TRBV2 to TRBJ1-6; TRBD1 aligns across 9 bases. Germline CDR1 is SNHLY and CDR2 is FYNNEI. V lost 5 bases and J lost 6; bases outside the gene matches: 2. CDR3 length equals 14 residues. CDR3 DNA: TGTGCCAGCAGTCCACAGGGGGCTAATTCACCCCTCCACTTT. Protein: CASSPQGANSPLHF.

This clone was observed a single time. In DNA, the CDR3 is TGTGCCAGCAGCGTGACAGGGAACCATGAGCAGTTCTTC. Translating gives CASSVTGNHEQFF. The genes are TRBV7-2 and TRBJ2-1, with 7 bases matching TRBD1. CDR1 is SGHTA, CDR2 FQGNSA, per germline. V shed 5 bases and J 8 bases; nucleotides not matched to a gene: 6. The CDR3 covers 13 residues.